A single TCR beta chain is shown here with its context. No antigen is known for it. Base qualities are not recorded, but no much larger clone differs from it by a single base. To sequence the TCRbeta CDR3 region, genomic DNA was isolated from the sorted cells. The immunoSEQ Assay was used to sequence the TCRbeta CDR3 regions. TCRdb holds this immuneACCESS table with in-frame rearrangements only. Some clones are missing; in checked studies, unresolved V genes explain under half, and the rest has no known cause. The sample table lists about 100,000 clones, under 95% of them with a count of one. Approximately 0.58% of the sample is held by the ten biggest clonotypes. CDR1 and CDR2, per the germline V gene (reference sequence), are LNHDA and SQIVND. Inclusive of the bounding cysteine and phenylalanine, the CDR3 is 15 residues long. This entry keeps only the CDR3 DNA: 45 bases, framed from base 1. V and J are trimmed by 3 bases and 4 bases, and the gene matches miss 8 bases of the junction.

The data are from a study of OX40 agonist ivuxolimab in advanced cancers. About the investigation overall: Ivuxolimab was an agonistic, fully human IgG2 monoclonal antibody directed against OX40 (CD134), a costimulatory receptor. Peripheral TCRbeta sequencing aimed to test whether ivuxolimab altered TCR sequence diversity and caused clonal T-cell expansion. Prior anti-PD-1, anti-PD-L1 or anti-CTLA-4 therapy was permitted, and checkpoint inhibitors had been received by about 44% of dose-escalation patients. The dose-escalation cohort was approximately 83% male with a mean age of around 62 years, ranging from roughly 20 to 80. Intravenous ivuxolimab was administered to patients every 2 weeks at six dose levels: 0.01, 0.1, 0.3, 1.5, 3 and 10 mg/kg. Partial responses occurred in three dose-escalation patients: two with cutaneous melanoma and one with hepatocellular carcinoma. The paper reports the monotherapy dose-escalation portion (N of about 50 patients) of the phase I ivuxolimab trial. Of the approximately 50 patients in dose escalation, 19 had hepatocellular carcinoma, around 15 had melanoma, 9 had renal cell carcinoma and 9 had head and neck cancer. Overall study outcomes, separate from this receptor: At doses of 0.1 to 3.0 mg/kg, clonal expansion of both CD4+ and CD8+ blood T cells was observed from baseline to week 6. After ivuxolimab, expanded clones were on average more numerous among CD8+ T cells than among CD4+ T cells. Partial responders in the 0.1-3.0 mg/kg groups had among the lowest normalized peripheral clonal expansion, especially among CD8+ T cells. Low levels of normalized T-cell clonal expansion were also seen in some patients who did not respond. The antigen specificity of the clonally expanded peripheral T cells was not determined.

The trial excluded patients who had a history of autoimmune disease or were on systemic immunosuppression. In every dose cohort, peripheral blood was drawn for TCR sequencing at baseline, cycle 4 day 1, and cycle 7 day 1. Samples came from an open-label, multicenter, first-in-human phase I dose-escalation trial of ivuxolimab. Adults with locally advanced or metastatic melanoma, renal cell carcinoma, hepatocellular carcinoma or head and neck squamous cell carcinoma were enrolled in the trial. Before TCR sequencing, CD4+ T cells and CD8+ T cells were sorted from peripheral blood as separate populations.

This sequence uses TRBV19 and TRBJ2-7, and 8 junction bases match TRBD1. Sequenced here: CD4+ or CD8+ T cells sorted from blood, sampled in a trial of the OX40 agonist ivuxolimab. The clonotype comes from an adult with an advanced solid tumor such as melanoma, head and neck, liver or kidney cancer. The CDR3 reads as follows: CASSMTGTGRYEQYF. The nucleotide sequence reads TGTGCCAGTAGTATGACCGGGACAGGACGGTACGAGCAGTACTTC.